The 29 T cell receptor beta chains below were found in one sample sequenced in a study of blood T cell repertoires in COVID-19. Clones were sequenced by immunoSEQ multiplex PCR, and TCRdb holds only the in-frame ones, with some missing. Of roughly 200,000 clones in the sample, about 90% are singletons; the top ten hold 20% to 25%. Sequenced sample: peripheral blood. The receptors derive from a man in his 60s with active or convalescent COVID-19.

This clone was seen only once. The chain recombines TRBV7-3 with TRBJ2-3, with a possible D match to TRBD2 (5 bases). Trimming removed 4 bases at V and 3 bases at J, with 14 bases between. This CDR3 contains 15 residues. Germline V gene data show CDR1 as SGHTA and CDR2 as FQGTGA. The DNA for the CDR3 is TGTGCCAGCAGCTGGACCGGAGGTTGGACAGATACGCAGTATTTT. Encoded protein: CASSWTGGWTDTQYF.

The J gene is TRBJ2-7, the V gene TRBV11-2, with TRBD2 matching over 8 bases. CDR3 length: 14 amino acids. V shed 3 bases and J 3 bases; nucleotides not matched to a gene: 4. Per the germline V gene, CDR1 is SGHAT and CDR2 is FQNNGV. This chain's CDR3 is CASSFGGDYYEQYF. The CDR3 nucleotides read TGTGCCAGCAGCTTCGGGGGGGATTACTACGAGCAGTACTTC.

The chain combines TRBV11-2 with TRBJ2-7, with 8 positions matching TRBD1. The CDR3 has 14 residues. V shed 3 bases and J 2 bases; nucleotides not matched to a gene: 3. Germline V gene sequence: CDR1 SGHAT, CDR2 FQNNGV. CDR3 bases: TGTGCCAGCAGCTTCTCAGGGGGCCCCTACGAGCAGTACTTC. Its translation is CASSFSGGPYEQYF.

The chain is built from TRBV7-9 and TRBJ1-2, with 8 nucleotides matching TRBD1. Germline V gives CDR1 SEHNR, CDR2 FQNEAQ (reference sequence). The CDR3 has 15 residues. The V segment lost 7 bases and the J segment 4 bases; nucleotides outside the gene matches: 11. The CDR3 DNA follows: TGTGCCAGCACAGGTCCAGGGGGCGATTCCTATGGCTACACCTTC. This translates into CASTGPGGDSYGYTF.

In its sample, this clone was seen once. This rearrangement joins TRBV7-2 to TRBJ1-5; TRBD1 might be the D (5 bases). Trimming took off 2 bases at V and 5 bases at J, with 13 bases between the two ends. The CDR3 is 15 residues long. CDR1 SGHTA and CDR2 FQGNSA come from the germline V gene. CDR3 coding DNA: TGTGCCAGCAGCTTAATCGGGACTTCTTATCAGCCCCAGCATTTT. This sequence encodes CASSLIGTSYQPQHF.

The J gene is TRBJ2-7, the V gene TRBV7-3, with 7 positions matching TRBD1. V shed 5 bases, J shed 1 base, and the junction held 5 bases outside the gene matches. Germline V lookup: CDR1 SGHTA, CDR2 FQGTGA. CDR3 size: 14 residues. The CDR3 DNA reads TGTGCCAGCAGCCGACAGGGTGGATCCTACGAGCAGTACTTC. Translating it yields CASSRQGGSYEQYF.

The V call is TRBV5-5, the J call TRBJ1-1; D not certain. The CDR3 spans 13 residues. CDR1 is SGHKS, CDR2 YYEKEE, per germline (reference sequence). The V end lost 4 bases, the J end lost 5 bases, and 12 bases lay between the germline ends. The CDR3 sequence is CASSRGRETEAFF. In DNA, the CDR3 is TGTGCCAGCAGCCGCGGACGGGAGACTGAAGCTTTCTTT.

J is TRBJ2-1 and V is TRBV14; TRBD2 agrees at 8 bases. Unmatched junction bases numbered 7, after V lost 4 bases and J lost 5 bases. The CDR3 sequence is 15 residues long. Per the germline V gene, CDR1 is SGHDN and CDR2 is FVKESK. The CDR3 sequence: CASSLGRGGHNEQFF. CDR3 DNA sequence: TGTGCCAGCAGCCTCGGACGGGGGGGCCACAATGAGCAGTTCTTC.

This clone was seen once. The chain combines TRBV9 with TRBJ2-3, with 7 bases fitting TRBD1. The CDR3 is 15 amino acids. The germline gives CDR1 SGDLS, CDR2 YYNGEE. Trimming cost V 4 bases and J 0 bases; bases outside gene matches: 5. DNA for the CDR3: TGTGCCAGCAGCCCGCAGACAGGGAGCACAGATACGCAGTATTTT. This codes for CASSPQTGSTDTQYF.

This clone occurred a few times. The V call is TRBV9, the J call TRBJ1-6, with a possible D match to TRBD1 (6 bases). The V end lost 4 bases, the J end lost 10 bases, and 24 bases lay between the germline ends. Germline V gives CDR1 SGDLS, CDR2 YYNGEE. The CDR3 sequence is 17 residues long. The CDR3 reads CASSLTPGGGARSPLHF. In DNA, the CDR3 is TGTGCCAGCAGCCTCACCCCGGGCGGGGGGGCGCGATCACCCCTCCACTTT.

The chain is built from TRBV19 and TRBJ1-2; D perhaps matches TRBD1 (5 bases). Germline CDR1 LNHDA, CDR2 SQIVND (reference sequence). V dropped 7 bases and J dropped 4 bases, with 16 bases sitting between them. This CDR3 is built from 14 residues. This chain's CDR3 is CASTAGILSYGYTF. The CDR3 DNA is TGTGCCAGTACTGCAGGGATTCTCTCCTATGGCTACACCTTC. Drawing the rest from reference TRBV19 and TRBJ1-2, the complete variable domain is DGGITQSPKYLFRKEGQNVTLSCEQNLNHDAMYWYRQDPGQGLRLIYYSQIVNDFQKGDIAEGYSVSREKKESFPLTVTSAQKNPTAFYLCASTAGILSYGYTFGSGTRLTVV.

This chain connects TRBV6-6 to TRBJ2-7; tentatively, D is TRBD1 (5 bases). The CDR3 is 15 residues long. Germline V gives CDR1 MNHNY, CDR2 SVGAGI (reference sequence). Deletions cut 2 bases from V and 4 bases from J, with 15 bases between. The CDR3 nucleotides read TGTGCCAGCAGTTACGGTCAGGGTTTTTTGTACGAGCAGTACTTC. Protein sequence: CASSYGQGFLYEQYF.

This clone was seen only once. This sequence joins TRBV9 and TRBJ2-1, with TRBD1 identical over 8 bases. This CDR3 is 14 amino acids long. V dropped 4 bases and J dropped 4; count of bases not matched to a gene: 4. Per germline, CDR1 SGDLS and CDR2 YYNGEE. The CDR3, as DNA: TGTGCCAGCAGCCGGGACAGGCTATACAATGAGCAGTTCTTC. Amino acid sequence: CASSRDRLYNEQFF.

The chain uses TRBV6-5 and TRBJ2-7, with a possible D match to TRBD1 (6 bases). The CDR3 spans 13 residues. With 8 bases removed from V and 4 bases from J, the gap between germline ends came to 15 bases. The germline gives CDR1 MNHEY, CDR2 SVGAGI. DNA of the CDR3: TGTGCCAGCGGAAAACAGGGTACGTACGAGCAGTACTTC. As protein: CASGKQGTYEQYF.

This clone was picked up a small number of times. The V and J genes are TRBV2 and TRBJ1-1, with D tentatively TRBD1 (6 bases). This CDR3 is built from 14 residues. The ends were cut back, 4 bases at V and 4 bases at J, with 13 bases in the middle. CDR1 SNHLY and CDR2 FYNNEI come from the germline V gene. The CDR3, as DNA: TGTGCCAGCAGTGGGCAGGGGACGAGCACTGAAGCTTTCTTT. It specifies CASSGQGTSTEAFF.

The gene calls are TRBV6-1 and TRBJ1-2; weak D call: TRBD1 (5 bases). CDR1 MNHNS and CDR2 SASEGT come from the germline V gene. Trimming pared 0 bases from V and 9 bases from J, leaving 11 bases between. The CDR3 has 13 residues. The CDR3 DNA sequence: TGTGCCAGCAGTGAAGCTGGGGGGTCCCGCTACACCTTC. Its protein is CASSEAGGSRYTF.

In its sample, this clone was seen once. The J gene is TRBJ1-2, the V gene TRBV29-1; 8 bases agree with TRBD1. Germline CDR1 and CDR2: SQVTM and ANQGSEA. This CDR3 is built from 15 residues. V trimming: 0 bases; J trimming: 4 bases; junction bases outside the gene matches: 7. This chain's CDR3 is CSVEEDQGAGYGYTF. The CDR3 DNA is TGCAGCGTTGAAGAAGATCAGGGGGCTGGCTATGGCTACACCTTC.

The CDR3 loop reads CASSSGQGGSDTQYF. Written as DNA, the CDR3 is TGTGCCAGCAGTTCCGGACAGGGAGGTTCAGATACGCAGTATTTT. The chain links TRBV11-2 to TRBJ2-3, with 8 nucleotides matching TRBD1. V trimming: 6 bases; J trimming: 4 bases; junction bases outside the gene matches: 9. Germline lookup yields CDR1 SGHAT and CDR2 FQNNGV. This CDR3 comprises 15 residues.

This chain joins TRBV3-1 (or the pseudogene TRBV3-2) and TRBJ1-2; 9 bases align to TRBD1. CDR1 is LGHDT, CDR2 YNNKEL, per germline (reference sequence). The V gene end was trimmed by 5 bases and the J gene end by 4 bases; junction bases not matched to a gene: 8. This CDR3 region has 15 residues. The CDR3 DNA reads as TGTGCCAGCAGCAACCGGGACAGGGCCCTCTATGGCTACACCTTC. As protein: CASSNRDRALYGYTF.

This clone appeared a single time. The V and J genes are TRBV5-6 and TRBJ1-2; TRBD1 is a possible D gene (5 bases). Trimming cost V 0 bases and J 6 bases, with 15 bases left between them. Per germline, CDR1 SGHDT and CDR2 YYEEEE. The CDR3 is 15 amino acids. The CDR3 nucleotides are TGTGCCAGCAGCTTGGAGGTAGGGCGGGGCAATGGCTACACCTTC. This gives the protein CASSLEVGRGNGYTF.

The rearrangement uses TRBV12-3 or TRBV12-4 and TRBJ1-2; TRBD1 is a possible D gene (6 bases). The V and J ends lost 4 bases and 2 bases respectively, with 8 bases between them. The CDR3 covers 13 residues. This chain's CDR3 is CASSYQGNYGYTF. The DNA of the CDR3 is TGTGCCAGCAGTTATCAGGGGAACTATGGCTACACCTTC.

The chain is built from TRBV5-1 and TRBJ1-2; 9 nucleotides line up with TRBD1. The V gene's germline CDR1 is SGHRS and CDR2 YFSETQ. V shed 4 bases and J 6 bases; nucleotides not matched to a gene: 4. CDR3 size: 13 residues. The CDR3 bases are TGCGCCAGCAGCCCGGGGACAGGGCATGGCTACACCTTC. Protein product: CASSPGTGHGYTF.

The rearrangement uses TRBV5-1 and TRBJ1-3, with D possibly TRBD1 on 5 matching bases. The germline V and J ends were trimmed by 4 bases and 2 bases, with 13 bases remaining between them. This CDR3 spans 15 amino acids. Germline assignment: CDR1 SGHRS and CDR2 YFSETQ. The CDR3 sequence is CASSPQGSPGNTIYF. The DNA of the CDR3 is TGCGCCAGCAGCCCCCAGGGATCCCCTGGAAACACCATATATTTT. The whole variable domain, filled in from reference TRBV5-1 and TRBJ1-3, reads KAGVTQTPRYLIKTRGQQVTLSCSPISGHRSVSWYQQTPGQGLQFLFEYFSETQRNKGNFPGRFSGRQFSNSRSEMNVSTLELGDSALYLCASSPQGSPGNTIYFGEGSWLTVV.

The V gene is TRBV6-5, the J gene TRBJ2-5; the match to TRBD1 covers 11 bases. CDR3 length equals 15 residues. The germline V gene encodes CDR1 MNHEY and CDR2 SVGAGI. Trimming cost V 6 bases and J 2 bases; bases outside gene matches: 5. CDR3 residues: CASRFGTGGQETQYF. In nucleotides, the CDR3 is TGTGCCAGCAGATTCGGGACAGGGGGTCAAGAGACCCAGTACTTC.

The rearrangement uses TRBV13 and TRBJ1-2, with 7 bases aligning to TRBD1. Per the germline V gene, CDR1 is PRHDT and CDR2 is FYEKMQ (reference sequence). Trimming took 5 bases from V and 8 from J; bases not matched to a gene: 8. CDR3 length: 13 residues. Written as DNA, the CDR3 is TGTGCCAGCAGCCTGGACAGGCTGAGGGGCTACACCTTC. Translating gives CASSLDRLRGYTF.

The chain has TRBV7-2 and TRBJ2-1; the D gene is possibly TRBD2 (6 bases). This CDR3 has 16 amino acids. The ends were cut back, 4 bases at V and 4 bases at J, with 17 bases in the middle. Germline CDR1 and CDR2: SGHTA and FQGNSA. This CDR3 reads CASSSRPGLNYNEQFF. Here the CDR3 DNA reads TGTGCCAGCAGCTCCCGGCCGGGACTGAATTACAATGAGCAGTTCTTC.

In DNA, the CDR3 is TGTGCCAGCTTAGGGGTTCCCAATTCACCCCTCCACTTT. Amino acid sequence: CASLGVPNSPLHF. This chain connects TRBV6-5 to TRBJ1-6, with D possibly being TRBD1 (5 bases). Germline V lookup: CDR1 MNHEY, CDR2 SVGAGI. Trimming pared 8 bases from V and 7 bases from J, leaving 12 bases between. The CDR3 is 13 amino acids.

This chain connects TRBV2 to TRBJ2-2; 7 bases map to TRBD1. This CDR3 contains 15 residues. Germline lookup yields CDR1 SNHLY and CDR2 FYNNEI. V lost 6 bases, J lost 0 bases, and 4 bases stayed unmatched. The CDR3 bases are TGTGCCAGCAGCTCCCAGGGGGCGAACACCGGGGAGCTGTTTTTT. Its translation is CASSSQGANTGELFF.

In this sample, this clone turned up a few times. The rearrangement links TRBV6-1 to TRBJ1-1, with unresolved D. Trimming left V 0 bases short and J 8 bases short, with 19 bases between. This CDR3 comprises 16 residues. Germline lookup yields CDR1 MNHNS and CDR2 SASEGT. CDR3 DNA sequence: TGTGCCAGCAGTGAAGCGCCTAGTTTCGGATCGCGGGAAGCTTTCTTT. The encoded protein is CASSEAPSFGSREAFF.